This entry features one TCR beta chain sequence. The sample originates from a study of Graves' ophthalmopathy and Graves' hyperthyroidism. Researchers took RNA transcripts and amplified TCR beta CDR3 regions from them. After a first-round RT-PCR with HTBI primers, a second-round multiplex PCR was run. From the multiplex PCR reads, TCRdb called clonotypes with MiXCR, one entry per CDR3 protein. The table records 500,000 to 800,000 distinct CDR3 sequences, over 40% of them present only once. The authors diagnosed from clinical symptoms, serum thyroxine, TRAb, thyroid ultrasound and orbital computed tomography. The authors used Ficoll-Paque density gradient centrifugation to separate PBMCs. The input was around 10 ml of fresh peripheral blood. The sample taken for sequencing was peripheral blood. The origin of this receptor is an adult man with Graves' ophthalmopathy.

The CDR3 sequence is CSARARQGSEQYF. CDR3 nucleotide sequence: TGCAGTGCTAGAGCTCGACAGGGGAGCGAGCAGTACTTC. V is TRBV20-1 and J is TRBJ2-7; 8 bases agree with TRBD1. J gave up 6 bases and V 1 base, and 5 bases lay outside the gene matches. Germline V gene sequence: CDR1 DFQATT, CDR2 SNEGSKA (reference sequence). The CDR3 loop spans 13 amino acids.